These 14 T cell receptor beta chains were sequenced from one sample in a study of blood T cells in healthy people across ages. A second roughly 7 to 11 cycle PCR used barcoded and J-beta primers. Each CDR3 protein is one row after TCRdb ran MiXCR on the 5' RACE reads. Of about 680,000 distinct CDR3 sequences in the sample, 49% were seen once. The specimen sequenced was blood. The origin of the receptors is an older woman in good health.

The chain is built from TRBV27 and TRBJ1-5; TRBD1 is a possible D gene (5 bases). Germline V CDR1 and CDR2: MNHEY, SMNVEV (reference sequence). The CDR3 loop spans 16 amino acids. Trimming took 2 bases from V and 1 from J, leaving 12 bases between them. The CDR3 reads CASSLGYWGSNQPQHF. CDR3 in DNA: TGTGCCAGCAGTTTAGGGTATTGGGGCAGCAATCAGCCCCAGCATTTT.

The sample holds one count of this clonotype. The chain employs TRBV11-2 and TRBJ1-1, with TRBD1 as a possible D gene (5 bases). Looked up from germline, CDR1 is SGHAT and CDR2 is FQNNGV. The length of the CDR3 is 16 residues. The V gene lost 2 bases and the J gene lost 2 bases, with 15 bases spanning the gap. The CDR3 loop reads CASSLSAGISNTEAFF. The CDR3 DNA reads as TGTGCCAGCAGCTTATCGGCAGGGATTTCCAACACTGAAGCTTTCTTT. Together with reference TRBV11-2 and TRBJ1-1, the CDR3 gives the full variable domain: EAGVAQSPRYKIIEKRQSVAFWCNPISGHATLYWYQQILGQGPKLLIQFQNNGVVDDSQLPKDRFSAERLKGVDSTLKIQPAKLEDSAVYLCASSLSAGISNTEAFFGQGTRLTVV.

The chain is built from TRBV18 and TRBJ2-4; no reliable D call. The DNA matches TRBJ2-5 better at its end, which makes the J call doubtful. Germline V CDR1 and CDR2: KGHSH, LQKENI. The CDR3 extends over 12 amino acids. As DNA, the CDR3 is TGTGCCAGCTCACCACAAGCAGAGACCCAGTACTTC. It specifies CASSPQAETQYF.

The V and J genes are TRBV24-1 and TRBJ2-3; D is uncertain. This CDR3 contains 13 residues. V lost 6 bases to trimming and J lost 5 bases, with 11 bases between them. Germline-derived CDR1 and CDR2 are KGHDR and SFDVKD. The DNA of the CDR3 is TGTGCCACCAGTCGTAACCTACAAGATACGCAGTATTTT. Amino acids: CATSRNLQDTQYF.

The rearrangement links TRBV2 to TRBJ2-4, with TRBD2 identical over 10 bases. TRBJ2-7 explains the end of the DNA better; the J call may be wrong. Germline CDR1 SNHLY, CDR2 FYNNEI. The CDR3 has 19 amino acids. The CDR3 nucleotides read TGTGCCAGCAGTGATGGCACCGTCGGGCTAGCGGGGGCCTCCTACGAGCAGTACTTC. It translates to CASSDGTVGLAGASYEQYF.

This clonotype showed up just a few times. CDR3 coding DNA: TGCAGTGCAGGCCCTACCCGCCAAGAGACCCAGTACTTC. It is translated as CSAGPTRQETQYF. The chain recombines TRBV20-1 with TRBJ2-5; D is undetermined. Germline V gives CDR1 DFQATT, CDR2 SNEGSKA (reference sequence). The CDR3 is 13 amino acids. Trimming shortened V by 6 bases and J by 1 base, and 12 bases separated the two germline ends.

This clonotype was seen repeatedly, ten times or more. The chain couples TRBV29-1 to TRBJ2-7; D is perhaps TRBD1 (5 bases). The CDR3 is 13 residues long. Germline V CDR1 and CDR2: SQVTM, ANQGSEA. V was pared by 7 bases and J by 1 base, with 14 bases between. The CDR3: CSAQDSGSYEQYF. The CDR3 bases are TGCAGCGCACAAGACAGTGGGTCCTACGAGCAGTACTTC.

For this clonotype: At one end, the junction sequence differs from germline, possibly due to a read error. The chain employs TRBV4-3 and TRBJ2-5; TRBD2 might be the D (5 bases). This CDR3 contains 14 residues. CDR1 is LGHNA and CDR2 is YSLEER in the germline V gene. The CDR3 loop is CASNQNRGQETQYF. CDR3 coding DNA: TGCGCCAGCAACCAAAACCGGGGCCAAGAGACCCAGTACTTC.

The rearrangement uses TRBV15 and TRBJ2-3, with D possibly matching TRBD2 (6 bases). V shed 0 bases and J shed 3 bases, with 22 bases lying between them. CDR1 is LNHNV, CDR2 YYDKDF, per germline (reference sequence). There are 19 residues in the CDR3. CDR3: CATSRDLTATLGRTDTQYF. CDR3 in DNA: TGTGCCACCAGCAGAGATCTCACGGCGACACTGGGGAGGACAGATACGCAGTATTTT.

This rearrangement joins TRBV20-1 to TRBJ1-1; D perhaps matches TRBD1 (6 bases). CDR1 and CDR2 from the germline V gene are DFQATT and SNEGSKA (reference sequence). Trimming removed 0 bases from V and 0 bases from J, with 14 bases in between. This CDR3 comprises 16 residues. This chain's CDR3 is CSARDGTKTLNTEAFF. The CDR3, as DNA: TGCAGTGCTAGAGATGGGACAAAAACCTTGAACACTGAAGCTTTCTTT.

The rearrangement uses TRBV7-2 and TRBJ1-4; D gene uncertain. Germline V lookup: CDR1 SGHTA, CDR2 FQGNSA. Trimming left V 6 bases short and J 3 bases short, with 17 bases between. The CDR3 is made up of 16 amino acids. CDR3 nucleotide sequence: TGTGCCAGCAGTTCTATTAGGCCTGGGGCTAATGAAAAACTGTTTTTT. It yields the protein CASSSIRPGANEKLFF.

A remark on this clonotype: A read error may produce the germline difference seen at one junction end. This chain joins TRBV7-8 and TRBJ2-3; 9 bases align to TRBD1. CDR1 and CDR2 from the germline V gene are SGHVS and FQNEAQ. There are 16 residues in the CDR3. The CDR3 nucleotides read TGTGCCAGCAGCCCCCGGACAGGGGAATTGAACAATGAGCAGTACTTT. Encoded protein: CASSPRTGELNNEQYF.

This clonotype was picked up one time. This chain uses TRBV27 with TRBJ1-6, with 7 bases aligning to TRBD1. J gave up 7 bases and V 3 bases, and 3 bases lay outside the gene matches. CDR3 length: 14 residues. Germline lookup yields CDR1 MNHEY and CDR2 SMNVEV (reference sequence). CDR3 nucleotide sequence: TGTGCCAGCAGTTTTAACAGGGGCAATTCACCCCTCCACTTT. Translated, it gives CASSFNRGNSPLHF.

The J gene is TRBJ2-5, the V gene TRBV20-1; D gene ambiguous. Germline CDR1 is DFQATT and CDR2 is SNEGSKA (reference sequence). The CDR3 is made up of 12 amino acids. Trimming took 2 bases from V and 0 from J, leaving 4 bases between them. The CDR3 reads CSARPHQETQYF. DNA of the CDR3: TGCAGTGCTAGACCCCACCAAGAGACCCAGTACTTC.